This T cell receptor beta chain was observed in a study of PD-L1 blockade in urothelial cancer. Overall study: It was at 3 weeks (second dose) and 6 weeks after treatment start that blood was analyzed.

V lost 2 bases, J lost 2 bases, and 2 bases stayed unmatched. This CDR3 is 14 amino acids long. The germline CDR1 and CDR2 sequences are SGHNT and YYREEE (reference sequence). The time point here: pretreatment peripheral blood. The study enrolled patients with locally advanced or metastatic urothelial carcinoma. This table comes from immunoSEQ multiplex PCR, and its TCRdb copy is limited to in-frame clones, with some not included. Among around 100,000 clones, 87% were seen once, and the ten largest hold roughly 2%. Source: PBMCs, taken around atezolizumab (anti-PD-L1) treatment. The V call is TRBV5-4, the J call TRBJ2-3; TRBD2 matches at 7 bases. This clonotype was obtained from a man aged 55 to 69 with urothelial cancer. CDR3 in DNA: TGTGCCAGCAGCTTCGCGGGGGTCACAGATACGCAGTATTTT. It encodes CASSFAGVTDTQYF.